The clone carrying this T cell receptor beta chain was recorded a few times. The antigen remains unidentified. The sample comes from a study of T cells after yellow fever vaccination. General observations from the study: Booster samples showed a return of most primary-vaccination clones (roughly 95% CD4, 88% CD8).

Germline-derived CDR1 and CDR2 are KGHSH and LQKENI. Between the trimmed V and J ends, which lost 4 bases and 4 bases, there was a span of 9 bases. The CDR3 runs to 13 residues. TCRdb called the 5' RACE reads again in MiXCR, with one record for every CDR3 protein. The sample carries about 510,000 distinct CDR3 sequences, roughly 22% recorded once. The specimen comprised PBMCs, sampled approximately 22 days after the first yellow fever vaccination. The receptor was derived from a man aged 18 to 29 who received the YFV17D yellow fever vaccine. This rearrangement joins TRBV18 to TRBJ2-3; D gene uncertain. In nucleotides, the CDR3 is TGTGCCAGCTCACGGACGGGCCCAGATACGCAGTATTTT. Translation: CASSRTGPDTQYF. The full variable domain, in which reference TRBV18 and TRBJ2-3 provide the parts outside the CDR3, is NAGVMQNPRHLVRRRGQEARLRCSPMKGHSHVYWYRQLPEEGLKFMVYLQKENIIDESGMPKERFSAEFPKEGPSILRIQQVVRGDSAAYFCASSRTGPDTQYFGPGTRLTVL.